This TCR beta chain was captured by sequencing in a study of control samples from healthy donors and cancer patients. Libraries were prepared by immunoSEQ multiplex PCR; TCRdb keeps only in-frame clonotypes and omits some of them. Here the sample spans 100,000 to 150,000 clones, approximately 90% being singletons. CDR1 LNHDA and CDR2 SQIVND come from the germline V gene (reference sequence). The J segment lost 7 bases and the V segment lost 3 bases, leaving 3 bases of the junction unmatched. The CDR3 is 13 residues long. The sequence was collected from a woman between 50 and 59 years old in good health. The sample was blood. This rearrangement joins TRBV19 to TRBJ1-1, with 9 bases fitting TRBD1. CDR3 DNA: TGTGCCAGTAGTATCACAGGGGGCGGTGAAGCTTTCTTT. It translates to CASSITGGGEAFF.